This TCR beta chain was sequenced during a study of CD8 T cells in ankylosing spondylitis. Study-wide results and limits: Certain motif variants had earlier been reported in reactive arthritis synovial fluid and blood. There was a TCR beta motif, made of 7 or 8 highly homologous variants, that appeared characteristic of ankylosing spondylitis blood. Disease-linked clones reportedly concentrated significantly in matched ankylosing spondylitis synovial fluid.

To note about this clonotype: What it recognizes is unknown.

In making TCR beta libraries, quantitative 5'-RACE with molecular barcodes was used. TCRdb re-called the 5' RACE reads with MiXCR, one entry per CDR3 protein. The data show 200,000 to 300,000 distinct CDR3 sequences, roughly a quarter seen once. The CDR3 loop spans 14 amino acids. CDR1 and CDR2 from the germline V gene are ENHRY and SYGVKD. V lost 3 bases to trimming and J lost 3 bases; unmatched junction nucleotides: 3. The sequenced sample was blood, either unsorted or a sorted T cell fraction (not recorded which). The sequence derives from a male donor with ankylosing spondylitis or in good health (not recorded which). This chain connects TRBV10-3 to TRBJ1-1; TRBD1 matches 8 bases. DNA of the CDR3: TGTGCCATCAGTGACAGGGGGCGGGACACTGAAGCTTTCTTT. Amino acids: CAISDRGRDTEAFF.